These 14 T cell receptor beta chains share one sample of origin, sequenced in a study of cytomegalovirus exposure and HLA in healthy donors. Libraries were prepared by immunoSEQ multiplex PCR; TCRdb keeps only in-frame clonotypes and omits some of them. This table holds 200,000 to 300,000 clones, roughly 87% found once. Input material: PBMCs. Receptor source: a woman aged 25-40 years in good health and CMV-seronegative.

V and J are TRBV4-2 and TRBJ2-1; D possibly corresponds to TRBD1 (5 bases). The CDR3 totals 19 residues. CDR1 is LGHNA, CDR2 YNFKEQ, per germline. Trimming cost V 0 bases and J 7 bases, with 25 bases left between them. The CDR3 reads CASSQEGSGVGALGNEQFF. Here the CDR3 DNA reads TGTGCCAGCAGCCAAGAGGGATCAGGTGTAGGGGCACTTGGAAATGAGCAGTTCTTC.

The DNA for the CDR3 is TGTGCCAGCAGTCCCTCTTTTGATCCCTACAATGAGCAGTTCTTC. It encodes CASSPSFDPYNEQFF. The chain recombines TRBV6-5 with TRBJ2-1; no clear D. CDR3 size: 15 residues. V lost 5 bases, J lost 2 bases, and 13 bases lay in between. Germline V gene lookup returns CDR1 MNHEY and CDR2 SVGAGI.

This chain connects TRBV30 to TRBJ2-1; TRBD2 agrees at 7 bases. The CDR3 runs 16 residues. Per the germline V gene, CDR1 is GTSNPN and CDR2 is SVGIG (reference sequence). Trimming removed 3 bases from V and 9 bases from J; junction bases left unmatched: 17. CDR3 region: CAWSQPGIGRESEQFF. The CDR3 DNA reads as TGTGCCTGGAGCCAACCCGGGATTGGGCGGGAGAGTGAGCAGTTCTTC. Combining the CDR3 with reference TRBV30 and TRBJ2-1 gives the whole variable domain SQTIHQWPATLVQPVGSPLSLECTVEGTSNPNLYWYRQAAGRGLQLLFYSVGIGQISSEVPQNLSASRPQDRQFILSSKKLLLSDSGFYLCAWSQPGIGRESEQFFGPGTRLTVL.

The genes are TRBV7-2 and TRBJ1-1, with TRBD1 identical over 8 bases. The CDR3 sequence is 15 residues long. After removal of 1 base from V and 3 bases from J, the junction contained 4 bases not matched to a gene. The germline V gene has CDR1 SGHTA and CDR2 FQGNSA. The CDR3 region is CASSLVTGGYTEAFF. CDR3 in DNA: TGTGCCAGCAGCTTAGTTACAGGGGGATACACTGAAGCTTTCTTT.

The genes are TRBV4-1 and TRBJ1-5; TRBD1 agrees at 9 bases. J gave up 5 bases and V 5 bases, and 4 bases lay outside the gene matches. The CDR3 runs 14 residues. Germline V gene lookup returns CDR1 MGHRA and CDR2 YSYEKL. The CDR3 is CASSTGQGDQPQHF. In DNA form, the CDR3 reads TGCGCCAGCAGCACGGGACAGGGAGATCAGCCCCAGCATTTT.

The CDR3 protein is CASSLSEEQYF. CDR3 nucleotide sequence: TGTGCCAGCAGTTTATCGGAGGAGCAGTACTTC. The chain employs TRBV28 and TRBJ2-7; the D is unclear. CDR1 is MDHEN, CDR2 SYDVKM, per germline. Trimming cost V 1 base and J 7 bases, with 5 bases left between them. The CDR3 is 11 residues long.

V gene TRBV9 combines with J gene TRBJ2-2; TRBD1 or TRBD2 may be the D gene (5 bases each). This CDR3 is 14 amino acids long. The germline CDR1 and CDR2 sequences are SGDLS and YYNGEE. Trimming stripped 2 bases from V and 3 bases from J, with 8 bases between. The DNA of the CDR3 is TGTGCCAGCAGCGTGCGAGGGGACACCGGGGAGCTGTTTTTT. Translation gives CASSVRGDTGELFF.

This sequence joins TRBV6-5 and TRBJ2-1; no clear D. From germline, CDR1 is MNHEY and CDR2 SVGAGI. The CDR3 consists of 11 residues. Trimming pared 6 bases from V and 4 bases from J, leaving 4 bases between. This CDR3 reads CASRLYNEQFF. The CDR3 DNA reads TGTGCCAGCAGACTTTACAATGAGCAGTTCTTC.

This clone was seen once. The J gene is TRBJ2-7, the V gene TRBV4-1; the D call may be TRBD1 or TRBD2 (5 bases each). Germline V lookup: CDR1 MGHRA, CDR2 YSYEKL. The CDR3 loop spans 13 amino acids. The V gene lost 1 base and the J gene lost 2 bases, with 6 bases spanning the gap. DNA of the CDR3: TGCGCCAGCAGCCAAGGGGGGACCTACGAGCAGTACTTC. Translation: CASSQGGTYEQYF.

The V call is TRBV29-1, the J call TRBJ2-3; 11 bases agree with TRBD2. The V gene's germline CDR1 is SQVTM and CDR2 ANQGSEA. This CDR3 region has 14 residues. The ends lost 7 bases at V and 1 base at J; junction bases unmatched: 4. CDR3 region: CSAVSGRGTDTQYF. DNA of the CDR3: TGCAGCGCTGTTAGCGGGAGGGGCACAGATACGCAGTATTTT.

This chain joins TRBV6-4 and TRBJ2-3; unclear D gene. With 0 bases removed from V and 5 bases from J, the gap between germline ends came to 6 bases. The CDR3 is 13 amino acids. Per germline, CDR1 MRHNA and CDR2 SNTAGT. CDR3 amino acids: CASSDSGGDTQYF. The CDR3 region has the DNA TGTGCCAGCAGTGACTCTGGCGGAGATACGCAGTATTTT.

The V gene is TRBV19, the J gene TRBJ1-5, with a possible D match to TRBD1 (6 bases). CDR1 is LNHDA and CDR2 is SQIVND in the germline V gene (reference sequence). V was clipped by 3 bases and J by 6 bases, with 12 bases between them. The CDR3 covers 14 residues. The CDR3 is CASSIGRGPQPQHF. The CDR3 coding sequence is TGTGCCAGTAGTATTGGCAGGGGTCCTCAGCCCCAGCATTTT. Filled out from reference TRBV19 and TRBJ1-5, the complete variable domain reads DGGITQSPKYLFRKEGQNVTLSCEQNLNHDAMYWYRQDPGQGLRLIYYSQIVNDFQKGDIAEGYSVSREKKESFPLTVTSAQKNPTAFYLCASSIGRGPQPQHFGDGTRLSIL.

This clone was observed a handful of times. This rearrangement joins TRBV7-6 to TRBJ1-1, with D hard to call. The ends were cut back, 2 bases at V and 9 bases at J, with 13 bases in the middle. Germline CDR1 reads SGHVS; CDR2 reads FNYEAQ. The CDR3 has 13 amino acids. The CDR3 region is CASSLNAGYKAFF. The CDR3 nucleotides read TGTGCCAGCAGCTTAAATGCTGGGTATAAAGCTTTCTTT. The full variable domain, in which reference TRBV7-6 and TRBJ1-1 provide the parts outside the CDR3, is GAGVSQSPRYKVTKRGQDVALRCDPISGHVSLYWYRQALGQGPEFLTYFNYEAQQDKSGLPNDRFSAERPEGSISTLTIQRTEQRDSAMYRCASSLNAGYKAFFGQGTRLTVV.

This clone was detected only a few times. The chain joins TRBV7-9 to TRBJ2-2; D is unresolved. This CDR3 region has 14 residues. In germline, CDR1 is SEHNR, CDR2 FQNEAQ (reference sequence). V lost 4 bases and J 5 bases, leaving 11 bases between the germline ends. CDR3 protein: CASSSSTRTGELFF. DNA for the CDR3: TGTGCCAGCAGCTCGTCGACCCGGACCGGGGAGCTGTTTTTT.